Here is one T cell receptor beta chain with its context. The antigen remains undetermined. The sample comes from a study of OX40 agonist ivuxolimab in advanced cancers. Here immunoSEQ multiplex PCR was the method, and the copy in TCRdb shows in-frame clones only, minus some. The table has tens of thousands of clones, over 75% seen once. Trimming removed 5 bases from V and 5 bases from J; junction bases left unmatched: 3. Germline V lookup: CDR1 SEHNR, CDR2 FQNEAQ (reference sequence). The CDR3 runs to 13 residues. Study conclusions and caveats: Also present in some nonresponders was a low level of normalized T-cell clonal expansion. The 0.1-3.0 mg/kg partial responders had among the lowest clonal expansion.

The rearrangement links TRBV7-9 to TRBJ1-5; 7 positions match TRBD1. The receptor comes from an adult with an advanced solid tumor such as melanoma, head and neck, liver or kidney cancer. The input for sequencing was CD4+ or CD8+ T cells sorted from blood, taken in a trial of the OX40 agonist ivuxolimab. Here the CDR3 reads CASSRQGDQPQHF. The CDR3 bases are TGTGCCAGCAGCAGACAGGGCGATCAGCCCCAGCATTTT.